This T cell receptor (beta chain) was sequenced during a study of blood T cell repertoires in COVID-19. Background on the study: Specimens from acute and convalescent COVID-19 originated in the United States, Italy and Spain. PBMCs, B-cell-depleted T cells, or T cells were the source of the cDNA or gDNA that made up the material.

Profiled with immunoSEQ multiplex PCR; TCRdb holds only in-frame clones, not every one. The sample contains 150,000 or so clones, roughly 86% of which appear only once. Followed over time, Seattle patients had been enrolled while infection was active. In germline, CDR1 is MNHEY, CDR2 SMNVEV (reference sequence). The CDR3 consists of 14 residues. V was pared by 5 bases and J by 4 bases, with 4 bases of the junction left unmatched. The sequenced material came from peripheral blood. The TCR was taken from an older woman with COVID-19, enrolled during active disease. The chain employs TRBV27 and TRBJ1-4; 7 bases are shared with TRBD1. Here the CDR3 DNA reads TGTGCCAGCAGTCCTCAGGGGGATAATGAAAAACTGTTTTTT. Its protein is CASSPQGDNEKLFF.